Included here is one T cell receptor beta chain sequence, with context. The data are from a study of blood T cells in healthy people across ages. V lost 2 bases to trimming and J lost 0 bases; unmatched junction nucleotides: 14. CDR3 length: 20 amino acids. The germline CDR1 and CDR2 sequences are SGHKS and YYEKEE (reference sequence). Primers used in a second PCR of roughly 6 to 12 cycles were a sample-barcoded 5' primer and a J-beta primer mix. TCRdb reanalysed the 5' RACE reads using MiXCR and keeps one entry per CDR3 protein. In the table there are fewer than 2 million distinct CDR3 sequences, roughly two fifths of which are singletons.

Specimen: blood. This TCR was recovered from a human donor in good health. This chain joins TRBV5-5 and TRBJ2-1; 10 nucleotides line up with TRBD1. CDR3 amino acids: CASSFPDRGVGLSSYNEQFF. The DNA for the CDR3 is TGTGCCAGCAGCTTCCCGGACAGGGGGGTCGGATTAAGCTCCTACAATGAGCAGTTCTTC. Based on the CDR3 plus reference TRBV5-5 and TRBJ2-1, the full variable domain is DAGVTQSPTHLIKTRGQQVTLRCSPISGHKSVSWYQQVLGQGPQFIFQYYEKEERGRGNFPDRFSARQFPNYSSELNVNALLLGDSALYLCASSFPDRGVGLSSYNEQFFGPGTRLTVL.